The clone carrying this T cell receptor beta chain was detected only a few times. Its antigen is not known. These data are taken from a study of T cells in Graves' hyperthyroidism and ophthalmopathy. Graves' hyperthyroidism is called stable when ophthalmopathy does not progress within 18 months. PBMCs were obtained from about 9 ml fresh peripheral blood. Study observations and caveats: A model built on 13 V-J features separated ophthalmopathy from stable hyperthyroidism.

Germline V lookup: CDR1 DFQATT, CDR2 SNEGSKA (reference sequence). The CDR3 covers 11 residues. V was trimmed by 3 bases and J by 5 bases, leaving 7 bases between them. Amplified TCR beta CDR3 regions came from RNA transcripts. Carried out on the TCR CDR3, a first-round RT-PCR used the HTBI primer set. TCRdb used MiXCR to reprocess the multiplex PCR reads, holding one entry per CDR3 protein. The data contain about 350,000 distinct CDR3 sequences, approximately 15% of them singletons. The chain employs TRBV20-1 and TRBJ2-5; a weak D match, TRBD1 (5 bases). The source of this sequence is a woman younger than 45 with Graves' hyperthyroidism. Sequences were obtained from blood. The CDR3 reads CSARKGETQYF. CDR3 bases: TGCAGTGCTAGGAAGGGGGAGACCCAGTACTTC.